The 24 T cell receptor beta chains listed next were all sequenced from one sample in a study of blood T cells in healthy people across ages. Then a second PCR, running roughly 7 to 11 cycles, was carried out with a sample-barcoded 5' primer and a J-beta primer mix. TCRdb reprocessed the 5' RACE reads via MiXCR and lists one record per CDR3 protein. The sample contains some 880,000 distinct CDR3 sequences, roughly 40% of which appear only once. Sequenced material: blood. The source of these receptors is a man younger than 30 in good health.

The V call is TRBV28, the J call TRBJ1-1; TRBD1 is a possible D gene (5 bases). Germline CDR1 MDHEN, CDR2 SYDVKM. V was pared by 2 bases and J by 6 bases, with 10 bases between. This CDR3 has 13 residues. The CDR3 loop reads CASSLRGTAEAFF. The CDR3 bases are TGTGCCAGCAGTTTAAGAGGGACTGCTGAAGCTTTCTTT.

The sample holds a few counts of this clonotype. The chain has TRBV5-1 and TRBJ2-6; maybe TRBD1 (6 bases). Germline CDR1 reads SGHRS; CDR2 reads YFSETQ. V gave up 4 bases and J gave up 0 bases, with 14 bases separating them. The CDR3 spans 17 residues. The CDR3 nucleotides read TGCGCCAGCAGCCTTGGACAGTGGAGCTCTGGGGCCAACGTCCTGACTTTC. This translates into CASSLGQWSSGANVLTF.

The table lists this clonotype with a few counts. V usage is TRBV20-1 and J usage is TRBJ1-2; D ambiguous. The germline V and J ends were trimmed by 7 bases and 8 bases, with 14 bases remaining between them. CDR1 is DFQATT, CDR2 SNEGSKA, per germline (reference sequence). The CDR3 is made up of 11 amino acids. DNA for the CDR3: TGCAGTGTTCCGCGGGGAGGAGGCTACACCTTC. Protein product: CSVPRGGGYTF.

The J gene is TRBJ1-2, the V gene TRBV7-2; tentative D call: TRBD1 (5 bases). Per the germline V gene, CDR1 is SGHTA and CDR2 is FQGNSA. CDR3 length: 15 residues. Between the trimmed V and J ends, which lost 2 bases and 3 bases, there was a span of 13 bases. The CDR3 coding sequence is TGTGCCAGCAGCTTAAGCGCAGGGTTAGACTATGGCTACACCTTC. Its translation is CASSLSAGLDYGYTF.

The CDR3 DNA reads TGCAGTGCCCTTAGGGGGACTGAAGCTTTCTTT. Its protein product is CSALRGTEAFF. The chain has TRBV20-1 and TRBJ1-1; D is perhaps TRBD1 (6 bases). This CDR3 has 11 amino acids. Germline loops: CDR1 DFQATT, CDR2 SNEGSKA (reference sequence). V was cut by 6 bases and J by 5 bases, with 10 bases left in between.

The chain joins TRBV12-3 or TRBV12-4 to TRBJ2-5; 9 nucleotides line up with TRBD1. The CDR3 spans 17 residues. In nucleotides, the CDR3 is TGTGCAACCCCGGGACAGGGTCCGAAGAGCAGCCAAGAGACCCAGTACTTC. Protein sequence: CATPGQGPKSSQETQYF.

The chain combines TRBV7-2 with TRBJ1-6; the match to TRBD1 covers 7 bases. V lost 4 bases to trimming and J lost 2 bases; unmatched junction nucleotides: 5. This CDR3 is built from 16 residues. Germline CDR1 reads SGHTA; CDR2 reads FQGNSA. CDR3 loop: CASSSATGAYNSPLHF. The CDR3 DNA reads as TGTGCCAGCAGCTCGGCTACAGGGGCCTATAATTCACCCCTCCACTTT.

This clonotype was picked up one time. Germline and junction disagree at one end, which may indicate a read error. The chain carries TRBV5-5 and TRBJ2-3; 9 nucleotides match TRBD2. The CDR3 consists of 13 residues. The germline gives CDR1 SGHKS, CDR2 YYEKEE (reference sequence). The CDR3 DNA reads as TGTGCCACACGACTAGCGGTCACAGAGACGCAGTATTTT. It codes for CATRLAVTETQYF.

The CDR3 coding sequence is TGTGCCAGCAGTTTAGGGGACAGGATAGGGGAAAAACTGTTTTTT. This sequence encodes CASSLGDRIGEKLFF. V usage is TRBV12-3 or TRBV12-4 and J usage is TRBJ1-4; 8 bases agree with TRBD1. CDR3 length equals 15 residues. V was pared by 1 base and J by 8 bases, with 6 bases of the junction left unmatched.

This clonotype was picked up a small number of times. This chain joins TRBV6-2 or TRBV6-3 and TRBJ1-5, with D perhaps TRBD1 (6 bases). Germline lookup yields CDR1 MNHEY and CDR2 SVGEGT. V lost 2 bases, J lost 7 bases, and 12 bases lay in between. The CDR3 spans 14 residues. In nucleotides, the CDR3 is TGTGCCAGCAGTTACGGGGGGGCTGGGCAGCCCCAGCATTTT. Encoded protein: CASSYGGAGQPQHF.

The gene calls are TRBV4-2 and TRBJ1-4; D gene uncertain. The germline gives CDR1 LGHNA, CDR2 YNFKEQ. Trimming pared 0 bases from V and 7 bases from J, leaving 9 bases between. CDR3 length equals 14 residues. The chain's CDR3 is CASSQDRSSEKLFF. CDR3 DNA sequence: TGTGCCAGCAGCCAAGACAGGAGCAGTGAAAAACTGTTTTTT.

As concerns this clonotype: A much larger clone differs by one base, so this may be a read error. This chain links TRBV7-2 with TRBJ2-1; TRBD2 matches at 9 bases. Germline V CDR1 and CDR2: SGHTA, FQGNSA. V shed 2 bases, J shed 13 bases, and the junction held 15 bases outside the gene matches. The CDR3 sequence is 16 residues long. The CDR3: CASSLLSGGLQETQFF. The CDR3 DNA reads as TGTGCCAGCAGCTTACTGAGCGGGGGGCTCCAAGAGACCCAGTTCTTC.

In DNA form, the CDR3 reads TGTGCCAGCAGTGAAAGTCCTAGGGAGACCCAGTACTTC. It specifies CASSESPRETQYF. The chain recombines TRBV2 with TRBJ2-5, with D unclear. Trimming removed 2 bases at V and 5 bases at J, with 9 bases between. This CDR3 has 13 residues. Germline CDR1 SNHLY, CDR2 FYNNEI. The full variable domain, in which reference TRBV2 and TRBJ2-5 provide the parts outside the CDR3, is EPEVTQTPSHQVTQMGQEVILRCVPISNHLYFYWYRQILGQKVEFLVSFYNNEISEKSEIFDDQFSVERPDGSNFTLKIRSTKLEDSAMYFCASSESPRETQYFGPGTRLLVL.

The V gene is TRBV20-1, the J gene TRBJ2-2; D ambiguous. V lost 0 bases to trimming and J lost 0 bases, with 5 bases between them. The CDR3 loop spans 14 amino acids. The V gene's germline CDR1 is DFQATT and CDR2 SNEGSKA (reference sequence). CDR3 nucleotides: TGCAGTGCTAGAGACCTCGCGAACACCGGGGAGCTGTTTTTT. Protein sequence: CSARDLANTGELFF.

This rearrangement joins TRBV12-3 or TRBV12-4 to TRBJ2-7, with D hard to call. The ends were cut back, 6 bases at V and 7 bases at J, with 22 bases in the middle. There are 15 residues in the CDR3. CDR3 nucleotide sequence: TGTGCCAGCAGAACGACGAGTTCTTCCTACAATGAGCAGTACTTC. Its translation is CASRTTSSSYNEQYF.

The chain uses TRBV5-5 and TRBJ1-4; D ambiguous. The CDR3 is made up of 13 amino acids. From germline, CDR1 is SGHKS and CDR2 YYEKEE (reference sequence). V was shortened by 4 bases and J by 7 bases, with 11 bases between the two germline ends. The CDR3 coding sequence is TGTGCCAGCAGCCTGTCCCCGGGTGAAAAACTGTTTTTT. Translation: CASSLSPGEKLFF.

V usage is TRBV30 and J usage is TRBJ1-1; maybe TRBD1 (5 bases). V was trimmed by 1 base and J by 10 bases, leaving 16 bases between them. Germline assignment: CDR1 GTSNPN and CDR2 SVGIG (reference sequence). The CDR3 is 13 amino acids. For the CDR3, the DNA is TGTGCCTGGAGTGCAGGGCACGACAGTGGAGCTTTCTTT. Protein product: CAWSAGHDSGAFF.

This clonotype has just a few counts. A junction boundary mismatches the germline segment, possibly from a read error. The chain couples TRBV7-9 to TRBJ1-2; 9 nucleotides align to TRBD1. Germline values: CDR1 SEHNR, CDR2 FQNEAQ (reference sequence). The CDR3 has 16 residues. The CDR3 sequence is CAGSFGDRAYGYGYTF. CDR3 coding DNA: TGTGCCGGCAGCTTCGGGGACAGGGCATATGGCTATGGCTACACCTTC.

This clonotype was picked up many times. V gene TRBV3-1 combines with J gene TRBJ2-1; D remains unclear. V was shortened by 0 bases and J by 5 bases, with 8 bases between the two germline ends. The CDR3 loop spans 14 amino acids. CDR1 LGHDT and CDR2 YNNKEL come from the germline V gene (reference sequence). CDR3 sequence reads: CASSQDLANNEQFF. The CDR3 DNA is TGTGCCAGCAGCCAAGATTTAGCCAACAATGAGCAGTTCTTC.

The chain carries TRBV12-3 or TRBV12-4 and TRBJ2-5, with D tentatively TRBD1 or TRBD2 (6 bases each). The ends were cut back, 4 bases at V and 11 bases at J, with 17 bases in the middle. This CDR3 is built from 13 residues. CDR3 nucleotides: TGTGCCAGCAGTTGTTTGGGGGGCTTTGAGCAGTACTTC. It is translated as CASSCLGGFEQYF.

The CDR3 here is CASRAGGIPGELFF. The CDR3 DNA sequence: TGTGCCAGCAGGGCGGGAGGGATTCCCGGGGAGCTGTTTTTT. This chain connects TRBV12-3 or TRBV12-4 to TRBJ2-2; 9 bases map to TRBD2. V was clipped by 6 bases and J by 6 bases; unmatched bases: 5. This CDR3 has 14 amino acids.

Only a few counts were recorded for this clonotype. The chain combines TRBV21-1 with TRBJ1-2. TRBV21-1 corresponds to a pseudogene. The CDR3 covers 16 residues. The CDR3 here is CASSKSRDGELHGYTF. CDR3 coding DNA: TGTGCCAGCAGCAAAAGTCGGGACGGCGAATTACATGGCTACACCTTC.

Remarks on this clonotype: A much larger clone differs by one base, so this may be a read error. The chain links TRBV20-1 to TRBJ1-1; a weak D match, TRBD1 (5 bases). CDR1 and CDR2 (germline): DFQATT, SNEGSKA (reference sequence). This CDR3 comprises 13 residues. The V and J ends lost 1 base and 1 base respectively, with 7 bases between them. The CDR3 bases are TGCAGTGCTAGAGTAAGGGGGAACACTGAAGCTTTCTTT. The encoded protein is CSARVRGNTEAFF.

This chain links TRBV6-1 with TRBJ2-7; 14 bases are a match to TRBD2. V shed 4 bases, J shed 2 bases, and the junction held 1 base outside the gene matches. The CDR3 runs to 15 residues. In germline, CDR1 is MNHNS, CDR2 SASEGT. The chain's CDR3 is CASSGLAGGTYEQYF. The CDR3 nucleotides are TGTGCCAGCAGTGGACTAGCGGGGGGGACCTACGAGCAGTACTTC.